This is a list of T cell receptor beta chains from one sample in a study of cytomegalovirus exposure and HLA in healthy donors. Here immunoSEQ multiplex PCR was the method, and the copy in TCRdb shows in-frame clones only, minus some. The sample carries some 150,000 clones, about three quarters recorded once. Specimen: PBMCs. These receptors were obtained from a man aged 35-49 years in good health and CMV-seropositive. Both conserved end residues are part of each CDR3. The order of the fields is J gene, V gene, D gene, clone size, CDR3 DNA, CDR3 protein. The D gene is left open where the match is weak. Size values are once, few and many counts, or a class for expanded clones, and some rows have none.

TRBJ2-4,TRBV14,.,few,TGTGCCAGCAGCCAAGATTTATCTTCGCAGTACTTC,CASSQDLSSQYF
TRBJ1-2,TRBV7-9,.,once,TGTGCCAGCAGCTTTCCTCCCCTACAGGTAGTCGGCTATGGCTACACCTTC,CASSFPPLQVVGYGYTF
TRBJ2-3,TRBV7-3,TRBD2,.,TGTGCCAGCAGCTTTCTAGCGGGGGACACAGATACGCAGTATTTT,CASSFLAGDTDTQYF
TRBJ2-1,TRBV9,TRBD2,.,TGTGCCTCCAGCGGGGTAGCGGCCTACAATGAGCAGTTCTTC,CASSGVAAYNEQFF
TRBJ2-2,TRBV6-4,.,.,TGTGCCAGTAGTTCACAGAACACCGGGGAGCTGTTTTTT,CASSSQNTGELFF
TRBJ2-3,TRBV19,TRBD2,few,TGTGCCAGTAGTAACGGGGGGGATACGCAGTATTTT,CASSNGGDTQYF
TRBJ1-5,TRBV28,TRBD1,few,TGTGCCAGCAGTTCGGGACAGGGTAGTTCCAATCAGCCCCAGCATTTT,CASSSGQGSSNQPQHF
TRBJ2-6,TRBV10-1,TRBD1,few,TGCGCCAGCAGCTCCGGGACAGGGATCGGGGCCAACGTCCTGACTTTC,CASSSGTGIGANVLTF
TRBJ2-7,TRBV7-2,.,.,TGTGCCAGCAGCTCCTTGACAGGATACTCCTACGAGCAGTACTTC,CASSSLTGYSYEQYF
TRBJ2-1,TRBV5-4,TRBD2,.,TGTGCCAGCAGCGGGGTACTAGCGGGGGTTGGCAATGAGCAGTTCTTC,CASSGVLAGVGNEQFF
TRBJ2-3,TRBV23-1,TRBD2,.,TGCGCCAGGGGTCATTATAGCGGGAGAAGAACAGATACGCAGTATTTT,CARGHYSGRRTDTQYF
TRBJ2-1,TRBV10-3,TRBD2,.,TGTGCCATCCTGGGGCCAGGGACTAGCGGGTCGAGCTCCTACAATGAGCAGTTCTTC,CAILGPGTSGSSSYNEQFF
TRBJ2-5,TRBV5-1,.,.,TGCGCCAGCAGCCCCCAGGGGTGGGAGACCCAGTACTTC,CASSPQGWETQYF
TRBJ2-7,TRBV6-6,TRBD2,.,TGTGCCAGCAGCTCAACAGTGACTAGCGGTTCCTACGAGCAGTACTTC,CASSSTVTSGSYEQYF
TRBJ2-1,TRBV20-1,TRBD1,.,TGCAGTGCAGCGTCGGACAGGGTCGACGTCTTC,CSAASDRVDVF
TRBJ2-1,TRBV5-1,TRBD1,.,TGCGCCAGCAGCATCGACAGGGGGGAGACTGAGCAGTTCTTC,CASSIDRGETEQFF
TRBJ1-4,TRBV28,.,few,TGTGCCAGCAGCTCAGGGGCCAGCAATGAAAAACTGTTTTTT,CASSSGASNEKLFF
TRBJ2-6,TRBV27,TRBD1,.,TGTGCCAGCAGTCGGTCCGGGACAGGCGTCTCTGGGGCCAACGTCCTGACTTTC,CASSRSGTGVSGANVLTF
TRBJ2-5,TRBV5-1,.,.,TGCGCCAGCAGCTTGGGTGGGAGACAAGAGACCCAGTACTTC,CASSLGGRQETQYF
TRBJ2-7,TRBV5-1,.,.,TGCGCCAGCAGCTGGACAGTAACAGTGAGGAACGAGCAGTACTTC,CASSWTVTVRNEQYF
TRBJ1-2,TRBV7-2,TRBD1,.,TGTGCCAGCAGCGGACAGGGGGCCTTCTATGGCTACACCTTC,CASSGQGAFYGYTF
TRBJ2-3,TRBV18,TRBD2,.,TGTGCCAGCTCACCACGACGACTAGCTGCAGATACGCAGTATTTT,CASSPRRLAADTQYF
TRBJ2-1,TRBV15,.,.,TGTGCCACCAGCAGAGATCCCGTGACACAAGATGCCTACAATGAGCAGTTCTTC,CATSRDPVTQDAYNEQFF
TRBJ2-6,TRBV7-8,.,few,TGTGCCAGCAGCTTAGACCCCTCTGGGGCCAACGGCCTGACTTTC,CASSLDPSGANGLTF
TRBJ1-5,TRBV15,.,once,TGTGCCACCAGCAGAGAGCGGAATAGCAATCAGCCCCAGCATTTT,CATSRERNSNQPQHF
TRBJ1-3,TRBV6-1,.,.,TGTGCCAGCAGTGAAGCCAGGTCTGGAAACACCATATATTTT,CASSEARSGNTIYF
TRBJ2-7,TRBV28,TRBD1,few,TGTGCCAGCGGACAGGTTCTCTCCGAGCAGTACTTC,CASGQVLSEQYF
TRBJ1-5,TRBV12-5,TRBD1,.,TGTGCTAGTGGTTTGGTAATCTTTGGGACAGGGGGCGGCAATCAGCCCCAGCATTTT,CASGLVIFGTGGGNQPQHF
TRBJ1-2,TRBV2,TRBD1,few,TGTGCCAGCAAACAGACAGGGGGTCGGGGCTACACCTTC,CASKQTGGRGYTF
TRBJ2-7,TRBV5-1,TRBD2,few,TGCGCCAGCAGCTCCCAAGGGACTAGCGGCGAGCAGTACTTC,CASSSQGTSGEQYF
TRBJ2-1,TRBV6-5,.,.,TGTGCCAGCAGTTACAGAGGGAGGTCCAGGAACAATGAGCAGTTCTTC,CASSYRGRSRNNEQFF
TRBJ2-3,TRBV6-6,TRBD2,.,TGTGCCAGCAGTTACTGGTCAGCGGGAGACACAGATACGCAGTATTTT,CASSYWSAGDTDTQYF
TRBJ2-7,TRBV6-1,.,.,TGTGCCAGCAGGCCTGGACAGACCGAGCAGTACTTC,CASRPGQTEQYF
TRBJ2-7,TRBV7-6,TRBD2,.,TGTGCCAGCAGCTTAGATAGCGGGAGCTCCTACGAGCAGTACTTC,CASSLDSGSSYEQYF
TRBJ1-2,TRBV11-3,.,.,TGTGCCAGCAGCTTGAGCCAGGGGAATGGCTACACCTTC,CASSLSQGNGYTF
TRBJ2-1,TRBV12-5,TRBD2,.,TGTGCTAGTGGTTTTCCAGCGGGATGGGCGTTCTTC,CASGFPAGWAFF
TRBJ2-1,TRBV28,.,.,TGTGCCAGCATCTTTTCCCGATACAGGGACAATGAGCAGTTCTTC,CASIFSRYRDNEQFF
TRBJ2-3,TRBV14,TRBD2,.,TGTGCCAGCAGCCACGCAGCGGGGGGCTGGAATACGCAGTATTTT,CASSHAAGGWNTQYF
TRBJ1-4,TRBV7-2,TRBD1,.,TGTGCCAGCAGCTTAGCCCTCGTCGGGCGACAGGGTGTTAATGAAAAACTGTTTTTT,CASSLALVGRQGVNEKLFF
TRBJ1-5,TRBV7-2,.,.,TGTGCCAGCAGCTCGCAGGGTTCCCAGCCCCAGCATTTT,CASSSQGSQPQHF